The rows below give T cell receptor beta chains drawn from one sample of a study of blood T cell repertoires in COVID-19. Sequenced by immunoSEQ multiplex PCR; TCRdb stores in-frame clones only, minus some. The data hold about 120,000 clones, with roughly 90% observed a single time. Sequences were obtained from peripheral blood. The source is a woman aged 60-70 years with COVID-19, enrolled during active disease. Each CDR3 is given with its conserved first and last residue. The order of the fields is clone size, D gene, J gene, V gene, CDR3 DNA, CDR3 protein. D genes are given only for firm matches. Size values are once, few and many counts, or a class for expanded clones, and some rows have none.

size: NA
D: TRBD2
J: TRBJ2-5
V: TRBV5-6
DNA: TGTGCCAGCAGCTCGCGGGGGACGGAGACCCAGTACTTC
CDR3: CASSSRGTETQYF

size: few
D: NA
J: TRBJ2-1
V: TRBV6-1
DNA: TGTGCCAGCAGTGAAGCAGAGTACAATGAGCAGTTCTTC
CDR3: CASSEAEYNEQFF

size: NA
D: NA
J: TRBJ2-5
V: TRBV5-4
DNA: TGTGCCAGCAGCTTGGCCGCAGATCAAGAGACCCAGTACTTC
CDR3: CASSLAADQETQYF

size: NA
D: NA
J: TRBJ1-1
V: TRBV19
DNA: TGTGCCAGTAGTATTTGGGCAGGGGTAGAGAACACTGAAGCTTTCTTT
CDR3: CASSIWAGVENTEAFF

size: NA
D: TRBD1
J: TRBJ1-2
V: TRBV2
DNA: TGTGCCAGCAGGTACAGGGGTATCCACTATGGCTACACCTTC
CDR3: CASRYRGIHYGYTF

size: NA
D: TRBD1
J: TRBJ2-3
V: TRBV15
DNA: TGTGCCACCAGCAGAGATCTGCCTGGGACAGGGGGCACAGATACGCAGTATTTT
CDR3: CATSRDLPGTGGTDTQYF

size: NA
D: NA
J: TRBJ2-3
V: TRBV5-4
DNA: TGTGCCAGCAGCGAGACTAGGAACTTAGATACGCAGTATTTT
CDR3: CASSETRNLDTQYF

size: NA
D: TRBD2
J: TRBJ2-7
V: TRBV5-4
DNA: TGTGCCAGCAGCCGGACTAGCGGGGCGTCCTACGAGCAGTACTTC
CDR3: CASSRTSGASYEQYF

size: NA
D: NA
J: TRBJ2-3
V: TRBV19
DNA: TGTGCCAGTAGAACAGGGTACCGCACAGATACGCAGTATTTT
CDR3: CASRTGYRTDTQYF

size: NA
D: TRBD2
J: TRBJ2-3
V: TRBV19
DNA: TGTGCCAGTAGTACGCGCATATTAGCGGGGTCTAGCACAGATACGCAGTATTTT
CDR3: CASSTRILAGSSTDTQYF

size: once
D: TRBD2
J: TRBJ2-5
V: TRBV10-3
DNA: TGTGCCATCAGTGAGGCTCCGGCCGCAGGACTAGCGTACCAAGAGACCCAGTACTTC
CDR3: CAISEAPAAGLAYQETQYF

size: NA
D: NA
J: TRBJ1-2
V: TRBV6-5
DNA: TGTGCCAGCAGTTACCACCCAGGGTGTGACTATGGCTACACCTTC
CDR3: CASSYHPGCDYGYTF

size: NA
D: NA
J: TRBJ2-1
V: TRBV7-3
DNA: TGTGCCAGCAGCTTAACCCTGGAGGGGATGTTGTTCTTC
CDR3: CASSLTLEGMLFF

size: NA
D: TRBD2
J: TRBJ2-2
V: TRBV2
DNA: TGTGCCAGCAGCGGTTGGACTAGTGACACCGGGGAGCTGTTTTTT
CDR3: CASSGWTSDTGELFF

size: NA
D: TRBD1
J: TRBJ1-2
V: TRBV7-2
DNA: TGTGCCAGCAACTTAGGCGGACAGGGGGCGGGTTATGGCTACACCTTC
CDR3: CASNLGGQGAGYGYTF

size: NA
D: NA
J: TRBJ2-1
V: TRBV19
DNA: TGTGCCACCAAATTCACGGGGGTAATGAATGAGCAGTTCTTC
CDR3: CATKFTGVMNEQFF

size: NA
D: NA
J: TRBJ1-3
V: TRBV19
DNA: TGTGCCAGTTCGAGGCGGCTCTCTGGAAACACCATATATTTT
CDR3: CASSRRLSGNTIYF

size: NA
D: NA
J: TRBJ1-2
V: TRBV7-6
DNA: TGTGCCAGCAGCTTAGGAGGGTATGGCTACACCTTC
CDR3: CASSLGGYGYTF

size: NA
D: NA
J: TRBJ1-6
V: TRBV7-6
DNA: TGTGCCAGCAGCTTACTACAGAATTCACCCCTCCACTTT
CDR3: CASSLLQNSPLHF

size: NA
D: NA
J: TRBJ1-3
V: TRBV9
DNA: TGTGCCAGCAGCGTAGGGGGAGGGACCTCTGGAAACACCATATATTTT
CDR3: CASSVGGGTSGNTIYF

size: NA
D: TRBD2
J: TRBJ2-2
V: TRBV5-1
DNA: TGCGCCAGCAGCCCTAGCGGGGGGGCCCGGGAGCTGTTTTTT
CDR3: CASSPSGGARELFF

size: NA
D: NA
J: TRBJ2-7
V: TRBV18
DNA: TGTGCCAGCTCACCACCGACAGGTACCTACGAGCAGTACTTC
CDR3: CASSPPTGTYEQYF

size: NA
D: NA
J: TRBJ1-2
V: TRBV6-5
DNA: TGTGCCAGCAGCTCTGGACAGCCCTATGGCTACACCTTC
CDR3: CASSSGQPYGYTF

size: NA
D: NA
J: TRBJ1-2
V: TRBV5-1
DNA: TGCGCCAGCAGCACCTCCTCCGGGACAACCTATGGCTACACCTTC
CDR3: CASSTSSGTTYGYTF

size: once
D: NA
J: TRBJ2-1
V: TRBV7-3
DNA: TGTGCCAGCAGCTTAATCCGGGGCAATGAGCAGTTCTTC
CDR3: CASSLIRGNEQFF

size: NA
D: NA
J: TRBJ1-3
V: TRBV6-5
DNA: TGTGCCAGCAGGCTATCGGGGGGATCTGGAAACACCATATATTTT
CDR3: CASRLSGGSGNTIYF

size: NA
D: TRBD1
J: TRBJ1-4
V: TRBV20-1
DNA: TGCAGTGCTAGTGGGACAGGGGATGAAAAACTGTTTTTT
CDR3: CSASGTGDEKLFF

size: NA
D: NA
J: TRBJ1-3
V: TRBV3-1/TRBV3-2
DNA: TGTGCCAGCAGCCAAGGGCGGCGCTCTGGAAACACCATATATTTT
CDR3: CASSQGRRSGNTIYF

size: NA
D: TRBD1
J: TRBJ1-5
V: TRBV7-8
DNA: TGTGCCAGCAGCCTGGGGACAGGGGGCGATCAGCCCCAGCATTTT
CDR3: CASSLGTGGDQPQHF

size: NA
D: TRBD1
J: TRBJ1-4
V: TRBV5-1
DNA: TGCGCCAGCAGCGACGCAGGGGGCGTGGGTGGTGAAAAACTGTTTTTT
CDR3: CASSDAGGVGGEKLFF

size: NA
D: NA
J: TRBJ1-5
V: TRBV18
DNA: TGTGCCAGCTCACCACAGGAGGGCTGGGGCAATCAGCCCCAGCATTTT
CDR3: CASSPQEGWGNQPQHF

size: NA
D: NA
J: TRBJ2-1
V: TRBV7-9
DNA: TGTGCCAGCAGACAAAGGGGTCGCGATGAGCAGTTCTTC
CDR3: CASRQRGRDEQFF

size: NA
D: NA
J: TRBJ2-1
V: TRBV5-6
DNA: TGTGCCAGCAGCTTGGAGGGGCCCAAACGGCGCCCCTACAATGAGCAGTTCTTC
CDR3: CASSLEGPKRRPYNEQFF

size: once
D: TRBD1
J: TRBJ2-1
V: TRBV5-4
DNA: TGTGCCAGCAGCCGGTTGGTAGGTCAGGGGGATGAGCAGTTCTTC
CDR3: CASSRLVGQGDEQFF

size: NA
D: NA
J: TRBJ1-6
V: TRBV25-1
DNA: TGTGCCAGTAAACCAGGGAGGGATTCACCCCTCCACTTT
CDR3: CASKPGRDSPLHF

size: NA
D: NA
J: TRBJ1-1
V: TRBV12-1
DNA: TGTGCCAGCAGCTTTCGTACAGGGGGCGATCGGGACACTGAAGCTTTCTTT
CDR3: CASSFRTGGDRDTEAFF

size: NA
D: NA
J: TRBJ1-1
V: TRBV2
DNA: TGTGCCAGCAGGCTGGAGGGCAGCACTGAAGCTTTCTTT
CDR3: CASRLEGSTEAFF

size: once
D: TRBD1
J: TRBJ1-1
V: TRBV18
DNA: TGTGCCAGCTCACCGGGGACAGGGATGACTGAAGCTTTCTTT
CDR3: CASSPGTGMTEAFF

size: NA
D: NA
J: TRBJ1-3
V: TRBV19
DNA: TGTGCCAGTAGTTATTTGTCACAGGGCAGCGGAAACACCATATATTTT
CDR3: CASSYLSQGSGNTIYF

size: NA
D: NA
J: TRBJ1-4
V: TRBV7-2
DNA: TGTGCCAGCAGCTTAGTAACAGGCCCTAATGAAAAACTGTTTTTT
CDR3: CASSLVTGPNEKLFF

size: NA
D: TRBD1
J: TRBJ2-5
V: TRBV6-5
DNA: TGTGCCAGCAGCTCCGGGACAGATCAAGAGACCCAGTACTTC
CDR3: CASSSGTDQETQYF

size: few
D: TRBD1
J: TRBJ1-1
V: TRBV29-1
DNA: TGCAGCGTTGACAGGGGGGACACTGAAGCTTTCTTT
CDR3: CSVDRGDTEAFF

size: NA
D: NA
J: TRBJ1-5
V: TRBV2
DNA: TGTGCCAGCAGTTACGGGTATAGCAATCAGCCCCAGCATTTT
CDR3: CASSYGYSNQPQHF

size: few
D: NA
J: TRBJ1-1
V: TRBV9
DNA: TGTGCCAGCAGCGTAGCTGCACAAACAGAAGCTTTCTTT
CDR3: CASSVAAQTEAFF

size: once
D: TRBD1
J: TRBJ2-5
V: TRBV4-2
DNA: TGTGCCAGCAGCCAAGGGGGGGACAGGGGCGGAGAGACCCAGTACTTC
CDR3: CASSQGGDRGGETQYF

size: NA
D: NA
J: TRBJ2-5
V: TRBV10-3
DNA: TGTGCCATCAGTGAGGGACTAATCCAAGAGAGCCAGTACTTC
CDR3: CAISEGLIQESQYF

size: NA
D: NA
J: TRBJ2-3
V: TRBV5-4
DNA: TGTGCCAGCAGACTAGATTCTTTCACAGATACGCAGTATTTT
CDR3: CASRLDSFTDTQYF

size: NA
D: NA
J: TRBJ2-3
V: TRBV7-8
DNA: TGTGCCAGCAGCTCTTGGGGGGAACCCACGGATACGCAGTATTTT
CDR3: CASSSWGEPTDTQYF

size: NA
D: NA
J: TRBJ2-7
V: TRBV30
DNA: TGTGCCTGGAGTGGGGGAGCCTACGAGCAGTACTTC
CDR3: CAWSGGAYEQYF

size: NA
D: NA
J: TRBJ2-2
V: TRBV5-6
DNA: TGTGCCAGCAGCTTGGATTTGGGGCAGGGCCTCACCGGGGAGCTGTTTTTT
CDR3: CASSLDLGQGLTGELFF

size: NA
D: TRBD2
J: TRBJ2-3
V: TRBV4-3
DNA: TGCGCCAGCAGCCAAGACCGTGGCGGGGGGCGGATAGATACGCAGTATTTT
CDR3: CASSQDRGGGRIDTQYF

size: NA
D: TRBD2
J: TRBJ2-1
V: TRBV7-9
DNA: TGTGCCATAGGATTACTAGCGGGGGCCCCGGCGGGGAATGAGCAGTTCTTC
CDR3: CAIGLLAGAPAGNEQFF

size: NA
D: NA
J: TRBJ2-1
V: TRBV2
DNA: TGTGCCAGCAGTGAAGGGCGGTACAATGAGCAGTTCTTC
CDR3: CASSEGRYNEQFF

size: NA
D: NA
J: TRBJ2-5
V: TRBV4-3
DNA: TGCGCCAGCAGCCAAGAGGAGGACGGAAAAGAGACCCAGTACTTC
CDR3: CASSQEEDGKETQYF

size: NA
D: NA
J: TRBJ1-2
V: TRBV7-8
DNA: TGTGCCAGCACCCAAAGGGCGGGGCAAGGCTACACCTTC
CDR3: CASTQRAGQGYTF

size: NA
D: NA
J: TRBJ2-1
V: TRBV24-1
DNA: TGTGCCACCAGTGATCCGACAAACAATGAGCAGTTCTTC
CDR3: CATSDPTNNEQFF

size: NA
D: NA
J: TRBJ2-5
V: TRBV4-1
DNA: TGCGCCAGCAGCCAATACGACGGCGGTAAGACCCAGTACTTC
CDR3: CASSQYDGGKTQYF

size: once
D: NA
J: TRBJ2-5
V: TRBV28
DNA: TGTGCCAGCAGTTTACAAAAAGAGACCCAGTACTTC
CDR3: CASSLQKETQYF